This TCR beta chain was profiled in a study of T cells after yellow fever vaccination. TCRdb independently ran MiXCR on the 5' RACE reads; one entry per CDR3 protein. The table lists about 320,000 distinct CDR3 sequences, 4% to 5.5% of them singletons, with 15% to 20% in the top ten. This clonotype was observed at least ten times. Its antigen is unknown. General observations from the study: Clonotypes appearing in both CD4 and CD8 compartments existed, and their share was small.

CDR1 is MNHNS, CDR2 SASEGT, per germline. V shed 4 bases and J 2 bases; nucleotides not matched to a gene: 0. The CDR3 contains 15 residues. This clonotype was sampled from a man aged 18-30 years who received the YFV17D yellow fever vaccine. The material was PBMCs, obtained 15 days after the yellow fever booster vaccination. The chain joins TRBV6-1 to TRBJ2-6, with 9 bases aligning to TRBD1. The CDR3 spells CASSGQGAGANVLTF. In DNA, the CDR3 is TGTGCCAGCAGTGGACAGGGGGCTGGGGCCAACGTCCTGACTTTC.